This T cell receptor (beta chain) was observed in a study of Ad26.COV2.S vaccination and SARS-CoV-2 variants. Whole-study results and caveats: Researchers cautioned that TCR breadth and depth analyses may have underestimated total T cell responses. Post-vaccination spike-specific CD8+ and CD4+ T cell responses reportedly had substantial breadth. Breadth of non-spike TCRs did not differ between vaccinees and placebo recipients. It was vaccine recipients, not placebo recipients, who had the higher spike-specific TCR breadth.

TCRdb's table, derived via immunoSEQ multiplex PCR, lists solely in-frame clones and lacks some. This table has 150,000 to 200,000 clones, approximately 88% appearing once. About this clone: Its antigen is not known.

V lost 6 bases, J lost 4 bases, and 3 bases stayed unmatched. CDR1 and CDR2 from the germline V gene are SNHLY and FYNNEI. The CDR3 spans 14 residues. The rearrangement joins TRBV2 to TRBJ2-3, with 11 positions matching TRBD2. This sequence originates from a human donor who had recovered from COVID-19. The starting material was peripheral blood, obtained after recovery from COVID-19. The CDR3 bases are TGTGCCAGCAGGACTAGCGGGATTTCAGATACGCAGTATTTT. Translating it yields CASRTSGISDTQYF.